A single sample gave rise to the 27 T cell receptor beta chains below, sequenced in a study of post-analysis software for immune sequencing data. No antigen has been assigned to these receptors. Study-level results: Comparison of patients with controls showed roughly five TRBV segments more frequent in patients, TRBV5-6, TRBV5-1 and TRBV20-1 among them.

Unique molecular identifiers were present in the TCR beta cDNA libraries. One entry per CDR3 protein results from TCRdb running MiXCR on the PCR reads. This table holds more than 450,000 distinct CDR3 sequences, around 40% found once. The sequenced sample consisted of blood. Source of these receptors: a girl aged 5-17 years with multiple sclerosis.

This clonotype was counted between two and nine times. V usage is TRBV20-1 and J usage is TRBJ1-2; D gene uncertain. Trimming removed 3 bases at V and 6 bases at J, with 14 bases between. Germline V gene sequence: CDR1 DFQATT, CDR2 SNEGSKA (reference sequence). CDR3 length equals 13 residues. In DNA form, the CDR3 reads TGCAGTGCTAGTAAAGGTACCGGGGATGGCTACACCTTC. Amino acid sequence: CSASKGTGDGYTF.

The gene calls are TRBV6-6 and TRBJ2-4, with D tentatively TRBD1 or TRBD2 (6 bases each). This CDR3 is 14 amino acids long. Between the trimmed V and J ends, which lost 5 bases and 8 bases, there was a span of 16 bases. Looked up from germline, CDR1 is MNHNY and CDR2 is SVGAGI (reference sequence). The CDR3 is CASSRGHPGDIQYF. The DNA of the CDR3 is TGTGCCAGCAGTAGGGGACACCCGGGGGACATTCAGTACTTC.

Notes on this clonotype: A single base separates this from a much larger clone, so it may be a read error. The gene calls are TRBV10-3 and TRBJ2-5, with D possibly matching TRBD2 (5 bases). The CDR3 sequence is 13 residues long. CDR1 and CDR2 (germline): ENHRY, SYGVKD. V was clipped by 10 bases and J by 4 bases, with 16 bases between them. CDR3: CATSTGMGETQYF. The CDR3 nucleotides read TGTGCCACCAGCACGGGGATGGGAGAGACCCAGTACTTC.

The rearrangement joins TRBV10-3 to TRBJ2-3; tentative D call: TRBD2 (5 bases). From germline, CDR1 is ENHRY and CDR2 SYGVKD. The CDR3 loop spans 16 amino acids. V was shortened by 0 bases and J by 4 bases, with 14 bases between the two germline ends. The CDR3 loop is CAISESIRTAADTQYF. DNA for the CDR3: TGTGCCATCAGTGAGTCGATACGTACAGCGGCAGATACGCAGTATTTT.

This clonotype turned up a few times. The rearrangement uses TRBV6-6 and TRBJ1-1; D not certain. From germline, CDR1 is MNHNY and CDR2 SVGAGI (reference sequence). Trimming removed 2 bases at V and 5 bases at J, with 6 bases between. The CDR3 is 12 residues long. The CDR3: CASSYGRTEAFF. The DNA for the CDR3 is TGTGCCAGCAGTTACGGTCGAACTGAAGCTTTCTTT.

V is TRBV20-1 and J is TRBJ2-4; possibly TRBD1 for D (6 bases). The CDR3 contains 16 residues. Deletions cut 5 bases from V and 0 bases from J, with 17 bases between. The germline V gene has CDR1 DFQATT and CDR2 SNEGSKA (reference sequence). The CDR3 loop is CSAPSRGGLAKNIQYF. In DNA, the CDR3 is TGCAGTGCTCCATCCCGAGGGGGTCTAGCCAAAAACATTCAGTACTTC.

The CDR3 DNA is TGTGCCAGCAGCTTAGGGGAGGCTATCTATGGCTACACCTTC. Its protein product is CASSLGEAIYGYTF. V gene TRBV7-9 combines with J gene TRBJ1-2; D unclear. The CDR3 runs 14 residues. V lost 1 base, J lost 4 bases, and 10 bases lay in between. Germline CDR1 is SEHNR and CDR2 is FQNEAQ (reference sequence).

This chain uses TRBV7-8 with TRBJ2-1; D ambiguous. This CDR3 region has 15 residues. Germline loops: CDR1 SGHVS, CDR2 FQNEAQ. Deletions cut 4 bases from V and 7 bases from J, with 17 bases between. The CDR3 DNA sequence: TGTGCCAGCAGCTATAGGAGAGGTGCGGTGAATGAGCAGTTCTTC. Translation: CASSYRRGAVNEQFF. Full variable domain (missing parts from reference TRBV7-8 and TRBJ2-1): GAGVSQSPRYKVAKRGQDVALRCDPISGHVSLFWYQQALGQGPEFLTYFQNEAQLDKSGLPSDRFFAERPEGSVSTLKIQRTQQEDSAVYLCASSYRRGAVNEQFFGPGTRLTVL.

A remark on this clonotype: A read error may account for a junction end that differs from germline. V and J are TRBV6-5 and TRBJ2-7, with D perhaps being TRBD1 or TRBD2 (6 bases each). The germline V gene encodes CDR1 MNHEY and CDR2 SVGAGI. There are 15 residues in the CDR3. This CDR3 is CASSYLVGGGYEQYF. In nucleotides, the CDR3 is TGTGCCAGCAGCTACTTGGTAGGGGGAGGCTACGAGCAGTACTTC.

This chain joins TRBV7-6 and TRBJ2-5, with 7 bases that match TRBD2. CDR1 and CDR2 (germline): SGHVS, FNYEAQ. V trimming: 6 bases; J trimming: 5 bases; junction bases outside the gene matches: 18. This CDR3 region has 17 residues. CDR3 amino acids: CASSFGTTSHLGETQYF. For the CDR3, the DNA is TGTGCCAGCAGTTTTGGGACTACCAGCCACCTGGGGGAGACCCAGTACTTC.

The CDR3 DNA is TGCAGTGCGAATCTACCGGGACAGGGGGGCACTGAAGCTTTCTTT. Its protein is CSANLPGQGGTEAFF. The chain carries TRBV20-1 and TRBJ1-1; 11 nucleotides match TRBD1. The V gene end was trimmed by 6 bases and the J gene end by 4 bases; junction bases not matched to a gene: 10. This CDR3 region has 15 residues. Germline V gene sequence: CDR1 DFQATT, CDR2 SNEGSKA (reference sequence).

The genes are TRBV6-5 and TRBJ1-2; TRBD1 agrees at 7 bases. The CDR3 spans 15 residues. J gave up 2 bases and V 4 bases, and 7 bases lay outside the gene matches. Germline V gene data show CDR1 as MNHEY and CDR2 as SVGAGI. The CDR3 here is CASSSGGGLNYGYTF. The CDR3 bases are TGTGCCAGCAGTTCTGGAGGGGGCTTAAACTATGGCTACACCTTC.

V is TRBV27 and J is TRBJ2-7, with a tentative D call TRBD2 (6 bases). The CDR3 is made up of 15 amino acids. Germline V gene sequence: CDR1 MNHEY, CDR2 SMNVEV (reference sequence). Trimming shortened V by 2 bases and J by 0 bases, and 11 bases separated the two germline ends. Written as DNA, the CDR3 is TGTGCCAGCAGTTTAGAATGGGGGGACTCCTACGAGCAGTACTTC. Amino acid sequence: CASSLEWGDSYEQYF.

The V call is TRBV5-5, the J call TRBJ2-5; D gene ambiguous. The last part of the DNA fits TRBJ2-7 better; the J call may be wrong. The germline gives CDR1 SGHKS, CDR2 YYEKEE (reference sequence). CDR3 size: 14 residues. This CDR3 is CASSLGTVDYEQYF. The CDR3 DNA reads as TGTGCCAGCAGCTTGGGAACCGTAGACTACGAGCAGTACTTC.

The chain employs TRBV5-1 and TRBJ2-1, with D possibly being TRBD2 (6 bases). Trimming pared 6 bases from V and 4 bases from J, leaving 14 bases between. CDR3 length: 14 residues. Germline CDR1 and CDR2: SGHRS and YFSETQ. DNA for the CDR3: TGCGCCAGCAACTCCCAACGGGGGTACAATGAGCAGTTCTTC. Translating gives CASNSQRGYNEQFF.

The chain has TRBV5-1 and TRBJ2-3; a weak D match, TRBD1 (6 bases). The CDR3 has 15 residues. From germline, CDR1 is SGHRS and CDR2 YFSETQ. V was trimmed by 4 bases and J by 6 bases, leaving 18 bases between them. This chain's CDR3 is CASSIHEGGSDTQYF. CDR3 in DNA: TGCGCCAGCAGCATACATGAAGGGGGATCGGATACGCAGTATTTT.

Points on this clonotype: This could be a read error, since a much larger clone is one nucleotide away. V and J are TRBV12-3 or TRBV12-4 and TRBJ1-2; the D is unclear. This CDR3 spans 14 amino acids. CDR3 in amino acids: CASSPSGLSMGYIF. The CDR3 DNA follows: TGTGCCAGCAGTCCTTCTGGGTTATCTATGGGTTACATCTTC.

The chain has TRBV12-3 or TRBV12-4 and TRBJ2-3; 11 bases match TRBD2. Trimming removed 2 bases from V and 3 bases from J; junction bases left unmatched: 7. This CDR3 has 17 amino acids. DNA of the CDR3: TGTGCCAGCAGTTTACAACTAGCGGGAGTGATAACAGATACGCAGTATTTT. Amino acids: CASSLQLAGVITDTQYF.

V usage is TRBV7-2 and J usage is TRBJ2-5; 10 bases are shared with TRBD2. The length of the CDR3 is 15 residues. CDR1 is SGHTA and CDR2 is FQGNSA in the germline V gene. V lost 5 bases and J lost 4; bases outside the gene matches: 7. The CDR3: CASSPIAGGVETQYF. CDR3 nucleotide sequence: TGTGCCAGCAGCCCGATAGCGGGGGGCGTAGAGACCCAGTACTTC.

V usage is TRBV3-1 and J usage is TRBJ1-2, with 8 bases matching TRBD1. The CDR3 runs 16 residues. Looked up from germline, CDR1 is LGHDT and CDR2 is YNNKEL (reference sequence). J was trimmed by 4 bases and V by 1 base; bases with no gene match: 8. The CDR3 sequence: CASSQGPRQGTYGYTF. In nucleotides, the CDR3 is TGTGCCAGCAGCCAAGGACCGCGACAGGGGACCTATGGCTACACCTTC.

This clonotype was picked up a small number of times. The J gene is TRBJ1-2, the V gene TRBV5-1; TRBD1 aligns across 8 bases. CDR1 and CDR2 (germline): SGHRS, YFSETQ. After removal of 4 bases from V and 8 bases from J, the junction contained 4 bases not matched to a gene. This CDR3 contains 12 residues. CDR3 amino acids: CASSVTGDGYTF. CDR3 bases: TGCGCCAGCAGCGTGACAGGGGACGGCTACACCTTC.

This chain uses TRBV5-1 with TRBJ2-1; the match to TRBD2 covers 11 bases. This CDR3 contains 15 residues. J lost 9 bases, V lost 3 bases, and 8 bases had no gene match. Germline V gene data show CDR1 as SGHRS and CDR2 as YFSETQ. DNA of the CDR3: TGCGCCAGCAGCTATAGCGGGGGGGCCGACGGTGAGCAGTTCTTC. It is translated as CASSYSGGADGEQFF.

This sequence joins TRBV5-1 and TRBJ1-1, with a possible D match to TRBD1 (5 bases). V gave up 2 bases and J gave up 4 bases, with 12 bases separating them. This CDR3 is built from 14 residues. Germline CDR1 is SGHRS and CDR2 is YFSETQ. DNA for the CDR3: TGCGCCAGCAGCTTTGGGGACGTTGGCACTGAAGCTTTCTTT. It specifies CASSFGDVGTEAFF.

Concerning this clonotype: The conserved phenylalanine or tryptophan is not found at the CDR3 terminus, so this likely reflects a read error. CDR3 DNA sequence: TGCAGTGCGCGAGCAGATACGCAGTATTGT. Protein: CSARADTQYC. The rearrangement joins TRBV20-1 to TRBJ2-3, with D hard to call. Germline CDR1 and CDR2: DFQATT and SNEGSKA (reference sequence). This CDR3 has 10 residues. V dropped 6 bases and J dropped 4 bases, with 5 bases sitting between them.

This CDR3 reads CASRPETGGAWQKLFF. The CDR3 region has the DNA TGTGCCAGCAGGCCCGAGACAGGGGGCGCTTGGCAAAAACTGTTTTTT. The chain combines TRBV12-3 or TRBV12-4 with TRBJ1-4; 10 positions agree with TRBD1. The CDR3 contains 16 residues. Trimming took 6 bases from V and 9 from J; bases not matched to a gene: 13.

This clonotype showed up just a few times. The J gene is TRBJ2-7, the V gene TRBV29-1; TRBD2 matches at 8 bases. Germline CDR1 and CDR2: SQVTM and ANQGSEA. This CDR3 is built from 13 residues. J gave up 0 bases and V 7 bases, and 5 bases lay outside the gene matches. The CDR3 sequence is CSAGGSSSYEQYF. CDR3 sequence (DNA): TGCAGCGCGGGGGGGTCAAGCTCCTACGAGCAGTACTTC.

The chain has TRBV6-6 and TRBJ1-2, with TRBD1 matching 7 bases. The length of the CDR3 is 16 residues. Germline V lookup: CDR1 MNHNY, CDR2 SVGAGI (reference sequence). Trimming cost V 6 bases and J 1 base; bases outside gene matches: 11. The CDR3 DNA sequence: TGTGCCAGCAGCTATACTCCCCGACAGGGTAACTATGGCTACACCTTC. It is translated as CASSYTPRQGNYGYTF.